This T cell receptor (beta chain) was documented in a study of T cell clonality in common variable immunodeficiency. The table lists this clone with many counts. What it binds is not known. The read halts 3 residues ahead of the CDR3 end, with the missing end drawn from the germline J gene. Study-level points and caveats: Common variable immunodeficiency TCR beta sequences reportedly had fewer deletions and N-nucleotide insertions.

Some clones are missing from TCRdb's copy, which holds only in-frame ones; the method was immunoSEQ multiplex PCR. The record shows some 28,000 clones for this sample, with no singletons present. CDR3 length: 16 residues. The V end was cut by 1 base, the J end by 1 base, with 12 bases between. Germline V gene lookup returns CDR1 LGHNA and CDR2 YNFKEQ. The sequence came from a human donor with common variable immunodeficiency. Sequenced sample: peripheral blood mononuclear cells. The rearrangement uses TRBV4-2 and TRBJ2-3; maybe TRBD1 (6 bases). The covered CDR3 bases are TGTGCCAGCAGCCAAGGGACAGTAGGGGGCACAGATACG. Its translation is CASSQGTVGGTDT. The entire CDR3 is CASSQGTVGGTDTQYF.